The 17 T cell receptor beta chains reported below all come from one sample, sequenced in a study of spatial heterogeneity in lung cancer. TCRdb called the 5' RACE reads again in MiXCR, with one record for every CDR3 protein. Seen here are 20,000 to 25,000 distinct CDR3 sequences, 3.5% to 5.5% observed once, and the top ten hold 7% to 8.5%. Time point indicated: sample taken at primary tumor resection. Sample: PBMCs, taken at surgery. The receptor set was obtained from a male donor with early-stage non-small cell lung cancer.

This clonotype showed up many times. The V and J genes are TRBV20-1 and TRBJ1-1; D is unresolved. Germline loops: CDR1 DFQATT, CDR2 SNEGSKA (reference sequence). The V gene lost 7 bases and the J gene lost 1 base, with 22 bases spanning the gap. The CDR3 covers 16 residues. The CDR3 region has the DNA TGCAGTGTTAGGCCCCTGGAGAGGCGCCGGAACACTGAAGCTTTCTTT. Translation gives CSVRPLERRRNTEAFF.

This clonotype showed up many times. The chain is built from TRBV6-5 and TRBJ1-3, with TRBD1 as a possible D gene (6 bases). CDR3 length: 14 residues. The V end lost 5 bases, the J end lost 0 bases, and 8 bases lay between the germline ends. Germline CDR1 and CDR2: MNHEY and SVGAGI. CDR3 region: CASSRQASGNTIYF. The CDR3 DNA reads as TGTGCCAGCAGTCGACAGGCCTCTGGAAACACCATATATTTT.

This clonotype was found many times. The chain is built from TRBV7-9 and TRBJ2-7; possibly TRBD2 for D (5 bases). Deletions cut 4 bases from V and 1 base from J, with 8 bases between. The CDR3 loop spans 13 amino acids. Germline V lookup: CDR1 SEHNR, CDR2 FQNEAQ (reference sequence). CDR3 coding DNA: TGTGCCAGCAGCTCGGAGGTATCCTACGAGCAGTACTTC. Its protein is CASSSEVSYEQYF. Drawing the rest from reference TRBV7-9 and TRBJ2-7, the complete variable domain is DTGVSQNPRHKITKRGQNVTFRCDPISEHNRLYWYRQTLGQGPEFLTYFQNEAQLEKSRLLSDRFSAERPKGSFSTLEIQRTEQGDSAMYLCASSSEVSYEQYFGPGTRLTVT.

This clonotype was seen ten or more times. This chain links TRBV5-1 with TRBJ2-7, with D possibly being TRBD1 (6 bases). V gave up 5 bases and J gave up 2 bases, with 11 bases separating them. CDR1 is SGHRS and CDR2 is YFSETQ in the germline V gene. The CDR3 has 13 residues. The CDR3 here is CASRTGSTYEQYF. In DNA, the CDR3 is TGCGCCAGCAGGACAGGATCAACCTACGAGCAGTACTTC.

In its sample, this clonotype was seen many times. The chain has TRBV25-1 and TRBJ2-2, with TRBD2 matching 15 bases. This CDR3 has 18 residues. V dropped 1 base and J dropped 8; count of bases not matched to a gene: 8. CDR1 is MGHDK and CDR2 is SYGVNS in the germline V gene. CDR3 sequence: CASSEFQNGLAGGGELFF. The DNA of the CDR3 is TGTGCCAGCAGTGAATTTCAGAACGGACTAGCGGGAGGGGGGGAGCTGTTTTTT.

This clonotype occurred many times. V is TRBV7-9 and J is TRBJ2-5; D gene ambiguous. V lost 0 bases and J 2 bases, leaving 10 bases between the germline ends. The CDR3 extends over 15 amino acids. Germline CDR1 and CDR2: SEHNR and FQNEAQ (reference sequence). CDR3 amino acids: CASSLASLRQETQYF. The DNA of the CDR3 is TGTGCCAGCAGCTTAGCCTCCCTGAGACAAGAGACCCAGTACTTC.

The J gene is TRBJ1-1, the V gene TRBV11-2; the D is unclear. The CDR3 length is 16 residues. Trimming shortened V by 5 bases and J by 1 base, and 17 bases separated the two germline ends. Germline assignment: CDR1 SGHAT and CDR2 FQNNGV. CDR3 protein: CASSPDRLIPNTEAFF. The CDR3 DNA is TGTGCCAGCAGCCCCGATAGGCTGATTCCGAACACTGAAGCTTTCTTT.

The rearrangement joins TRBV20-1 to TRBJ2-5; D is possibly TRBD1 (7 bases). Between the trimmed V and J ends, which lost 1 base and 7 bases, there was a span of 10 bases. This CDR3 contains 12 residues. CDR1 is DFQATT and CDR2 is SNEGSKA in the germline V gene (reference sequence). CDR3 bases: TGCAGTGCTAGAGGGCAGGGGGGGACCCAGTACTTC. This encodes CSARGQGGTQYF.

This clonotype was recorded at least ten times. This chain joins TRBV12-3 or TRBV12-4 and TRBJ2-5; D uncertain. Trimming cost V 2 bases and J 2 bases, with 15 bases left between them. CDR3 size: 16 residues. The CDR3 here is CASSLRTATRQETQYF. The CDR3 bases are TGTGCCAGCAGTTTACGAACGGCTACGCGTCAAGAGACCCAGTACTTC.

Within the sample, this clonotype is medium-sized. The V and J genes are TRBV28 and TRBJ2-7; D may correspond to TRBD1 or TRBD2 (5 bases each). Germline lookup yields CDR1 MDHEN and CDR2 SYDVKM. The CDR3 loop spans 14 amino acids. V lost 8 bases to trimming and J lost 6 bases, with 20 bases between them. This CDR3 reads CASHIETGGSEQYF. Here the CDR3 DNA reads TGTGCCAGCCACATAGAGACTGGGGGATCCGAGCAGTACTTC.

In this sample, this clonotype turned up many times. V gene TRBV9 combines with J gene TRBJ1-1; perhaps TRBD1 as D (5 bases). The V gene lost 3 bases and the J gene lost 2 bases, with 11 bases spanning the gap. Germline V CDR1 and CDR2: SGDLS, YYNGEE. The CDR3 consists of 14 residues. CDR3 in amino acids: CASSAQGSNTEAFF. DNA for the CDR3: TGTGCCAGCAGCGCCCAGGGAAGCAACACTGAAGCTTTCTTT.

This clonotype was picked up many times. The CDR3 DNA reads as TGTGCCAGCAGTTCTCAGGGGGGGCCCACAGATACGCAGTATTTT. It codes for CASSSQGGPTDTQYF. This chain links TRBV2 with TRBJ2-3; D could derive from TRBD1 or TRBD2 (7 bases each). Trimming stripped 5 bases from V and 2 bases from J, with 14 bases between. This CDR3 is built from 15 residues. The V gene's germline CDR1 is SNHLY and CDR2 FYNNEI.

In regard to this clonotype: One base away lies a much larger clone, so this may be a sequencing read error. The chain employs TRBV6-5 and TRBJ1-4; D perhaps matches TRBD1 (6 bases). The CDR3 has 15 residues. Germline lookup yields CDR1 MNHEY and CDR2 SVGAGI. The CDR3 DNA sequence: TGTGCCAGCAGACTCGACGGGACAACTATTGAAAAACTGTTTTTT. Translated: CASRLDGTTIEKLFF.

At least ten counts were recorded for this clonotype. The chain joins TRBV30 to TRBJ2-6; D gene unclear. The CDR3 sequence is 13 residues long. Trimming took 8 bases from V and 2 from J, leaving 10 bases between them. CDR1 is GTSNPN and CDR2 is SVGIG in the germline V gene (reference sequence). DNA of the CDR3: TGTGCCCAGTGGGGTACTGGGGCCAACGTCCTGACTTTC. Residues: CAQWGTGANVLTF.

This clonotype was observed many times. This chain connects TRBV12-3 or TRBV12-4 to TRBJ2-7; TRBD1 agrees at 8 bases. The trim removed 9 bases at V and 1 base at J, leaving 5 bases unmatched. The CDR3 is made up of 13 amino acids. This CDR3 is CASRQGNSYEQYF. The CDR3 nucleotides read TGTGCCAGTCGACAGGGGAATTCCTACGAGCAGTACTTC.

This clonotype is medium-sized in the sample. The V call is TRBV28, the J call TRBJ1-6, with D possibly TRBD1 on 6 matching bases. In germline, CDR1 is MDHEN, CDR2 SYDVKM. The CDR3 is 13 amino acids. The V end was cut by 5 bases, the J end by 6 bases, with 8 bases between. CDR3 sequence (DNA): TGTGCCAGCAGTCTGGACAGTAATTCACCCCTCCACTTT. It translates to CASSLDSNSPLHF.

The sample holds many counts of this clonotype. This chain joins TRBV28 and TRBJ1-1, with 8 bases fitting TRBD1. V lost 5 bases to trimming and J lost 3 bases; unmatched junction nucleotides: 8. CDR1 and CDR2 from the germline V gene are MDHEN and SYDVKM. This CDR3 has 15 amino acids. Written as DNA, the CDR3 is TGTGCCAGCAGTACTAGGACAGGGCAGCACACTGAAGCTTTCTTT. As protein: CASSTRTGQHTEAFF. The full variable domain, completed using reference TRBV28 and TRBJ1-1, is DVKVTQSSRYLVKRTGEKVFLECVQDMDHENMFWYRQDPGLGLRLIYFSYDVKMKEKGDIPEGYSVSREKKERFSLILESASTNQTSMYLCASSTRTGQHTEAFFGQGTRLTVV.